Below are 2 T cell receptor beta chains sequenced from a single sample in a study of CD8+ T cells in alopecia areata. The authors extracted RNA and reverse transcribed it into cDNA as the sequencing template. Profiled with immunoSEQ multiplex PCR; TCRdb holds only in-frame clones, not every one. The table shows 95,000 to 150,000 clones, with about 50% occurring only once. Sequencing was performed on NKG2D-low CD8+ T cells sorted from blood. These receptors were taken from a human donor with alopecia areata.

This CDR3 is CASSIPHSYSNQPQHF. The CDR3, as DNA: TGTGCCAGCAGTATCCCCCACAGCTATAGCAATCAGCCCCAGCATTTT. J is TRBJ1-5 and V is TRBV28; no firm D call. CDR3 length: 16 amino acids. Trimming removed 5 bases from V and 0 bases from J, with 14 bases in between. Germline V gene data show CDR1 as MDHEN and CDR2 as SYDVKM.

This clone was seen more than once but under ten times. The chain links TRBV29-1 to TRBJ2-5; D is perhaps TRBD1 or TRBD2 (6 bases each). Trimming cost V 4 bases and J 2 bases, with 17 bases left between them. CDR3 size: 15 residues. Germline V gives CDR1 SQVTM, CDR2 ANQGSEA. Written as DNA, the CDR3 is TGCAGCGTTGGGGGGGCCAGGGACATTCAAGAGACCCAGTACTTC. Residues: CSVGGARDIQETQYF.